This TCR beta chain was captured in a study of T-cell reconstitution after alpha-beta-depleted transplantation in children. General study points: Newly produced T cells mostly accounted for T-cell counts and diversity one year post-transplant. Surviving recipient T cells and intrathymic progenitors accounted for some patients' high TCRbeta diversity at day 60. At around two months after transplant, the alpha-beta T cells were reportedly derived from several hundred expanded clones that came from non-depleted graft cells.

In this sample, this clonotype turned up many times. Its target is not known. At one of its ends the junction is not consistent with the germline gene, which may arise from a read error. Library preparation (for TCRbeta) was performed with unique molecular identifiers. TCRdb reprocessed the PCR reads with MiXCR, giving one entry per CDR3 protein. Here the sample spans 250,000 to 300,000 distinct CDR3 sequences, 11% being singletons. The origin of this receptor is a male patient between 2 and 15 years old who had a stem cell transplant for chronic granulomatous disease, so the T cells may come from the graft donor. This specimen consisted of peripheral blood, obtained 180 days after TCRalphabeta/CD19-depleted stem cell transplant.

The DNA for the CDR3 is TGCAGTGCTAGATCCCTTAACACCCGGGAGCTGTTTTTT. It is translated as CSARSLNTRELFF. The rearrangement uses TRBV20-1 and TRBJ2-2; D gene ambiguous. This CDR3 has 13 amino acids. Per germline, CDR1 DFQATT and CDR2 SNEGSKA (reference sequence).